One T cell receptor (beta chain) is described in this entry. The antigen is undetermined. These data are taken from a study of monozygotic twins with inflammatory bowel disease. Study observations and caveats: Among twins, concordant and discordant pairs did not differ in repertoire similarity, possibly from limited power. Whereas healthy co-twins had higher TCRbeta diversity (inverse Simpson), IBD patients had lower diversity.

CDR3 length: 15 amino acids. CDR1 and CDR2 (germline): SGHTA, FQGNSA. Nested PCRs (about 15 and 9 cycles, two total) were applied to TCRalpha and TCRbeta cDNA. TCRdb derives one entry per CDR3 protein from the 5' RACE reads, leaving out DNA. The table gives about 160,000 distinct CDR3 sequences; the top ten clones make up around 2.8% of it. Donors gave around 2.5 ml of blood apiece. The gene calls are TRBV7-2 and TRBJ2-1; without DNA, the TCRdb call of TRBD1 cannot be checked. The source is a human donor with ulcerative colitis or Crohn's disease, or a healthy co-twin of an affected twin (not recorded which). The specimen sequenced was blood. This chain's CDR3 is CASSPSGQHYNEQFF.